The 31 T cell receptor beta chains presented below share a single source sample, sequenced in a study of blood T cells in healthy people across ages. The authors ran a second PCR of 7 to 11 cycles using a sample-barcoded 5' primer and a J-beta primer mix. TCRdb itself ran the 5' RACE reads through MiXCR, one entry per CDR3 protein. In the table there are roughly 800,000 distinct CDR3 sequences, 58% of which are singletons. The sequenced sample was blood. The source of these receptors is a man aged 25-40 years in good health.

The genes are TRBV20-1 and TRBJ1-1, with D uncertain. The germline gives CDR1 DFQATT, CDR2 SNEGSKA (reference sequence). Trimming took 3 bases from V and 0 from J, leaving 11 bases between them. The CDR3 contains 14 residues. CDR3 in amino acids: CSASGGILNTEAFF. The CDR3 DNA sequence: TGCAGTGCTAGCGGCGGGATATTGAACACTGAAGCTTTCTTT.

The chain recombines TRBV27 with TRBJ2-1; D unclear. Trimming took off 3 bases at V and 6 bases at J, with 6 bases between the two ends. The CDR3 covers 12 residues. CDR1 is MNHEY and CDR2 is SMNVEV in the germline V gene (reference sequence). CDR3 in DNA: TGTGCCAGCAGTTTTCGGTCCAATGAGCAGTTCTTC. Its protein product is CASSFRSNEQFF.

This clonotype was picked up a small number of times. The genes are TRBV7-2 and TRBJ2-1; TRBD2 aligns across 8 bases. The CDR3 extends over 14 amino acids. V gave up 1 base and J gave up 10 bases; unmatched junction bases: 6. The germline V gene encodes CDR1 SGHTA and CDR2 FQGNSA. In nucleotides, the CDR3 is TGTGCCAGCAGCTTAGGGACTAGCTCAGGGGAGCAGTTCTTC. Translated, it gives CASSLGTSSGEQFF.

V and J are TRBV7-2 and TRBJ2-3; no reliable D call. The CDR3 contains 15 residues. Germline V gene lookup returns CDR1 SGHTA and CDR2 FQGNSA. V was shortened by 1 base and J by 2 bases, with 10 bases between the two germline ends. The CDR3: CASSLELKFTDTQYF. The CDR3 DNA reads TGTGCCAGCAGCTTAGAACTAAAATTCACAGATACGCAGTATTTT.

The CDR3 sequence: CASGGGGDSYNEQFF. The CDR3, as DNA: TGTGCCAGCGGAGGGGGGGGCGACTCCTACAATGAGCAGTTCTTC. The chain has TRBV6-5 and TRBJ2-1, with D possibly being TRBD2 (7 bases). The CDR3 totals 15 residues. Germline assignment: CDR1 MNHEY and CDR2 SVGAGI. Trimming took off 8 bases at V and 0 bases at J, with 14 bases between the two ends.

The V call is TRBV12-3 or TRBV12-4, the J call TRBJ1-5, with a weak D call TRBD1 (5 bases). The CDR3 runs 18 residues. The V gene lost 6 bases and the J gene lost 2 bases, with 23 bases spanning the gap. The CDR3 reads CASRRGGKGASGNQPQHF. The DNA for the CDR3 is TGTGCCAGCAGAAGGGGAGGGAAGGGTGCGTCGGGCAATCAGCCCCAGCATTTT.

The chain recombines TRBV9 with TRBJ2-5; D is perhaps TRBD1 (6 bases). The CDR3 is made up of 14 amino acids. Trimming shortened V by 0 bases and J by 2 bases, and 8 bases separated the two germline ends. Germline lookup yields CDR1 SGDLS and CDR2 YYNGEE. CDR3 amino acids: CASSVATGQETQYF. The CDR3, as DNA: TGTGCCAGCAGCGTAGCGACAGGACAAGAGACCCAGTACTTC.

The chain links TRBV4-3 to TRBJ2-3, with D maybe TRBD1 (6 bases). Trimming cost V 5 bases and J 2 bases, with 14 bases left between them. Germline CDR1 and CDR2: LGHNA and YSLEER. This CDR3 contains 15 residues. CDR3 nucleotide sequence: TGCGCCAGCAGCAGGGGGACGTACTCCACAGATACGCAGTATTTT. Protein sequence: CASSRGTYSTDTQYF.

V and J are TRBV18 and TRBJ2-4; 8 bases align to TRBD2. J was trimmed by 0 bases and V by 4 bases; bases with no gene match: 11. Germline V gives CDR1 KGHSH, CDR2 LQKENI. The CDR3 is made up of 18 amino acids. CDR3 sequence reads: CASSLPFSGTLAKNIQYF. CDR3 DNA sequence: TGTGCCAGCTCACTACCGTTTAGCGGGACACTAGCCAAAAACATTCAGTACTTC.

This chain connects TRBV7-2 to TRBJ2-5; 7 nucleotides agree with TRBD2. The germline gives CDR1 SGHTA, CDR2 FQGNSA. V lost 1 base to trimming and J lost 0 bases; unmatched junction nucleotides: 5. The CDR3 runs 16 residues. In DNA form, the CDR3 reads TGTGCCAGCAGCTTAGTTTTGACTAGCAACCAAGAGACCCAGTACTTC. It codes for CASSLVLTSNQETQYF.

The rearrangement uses TRBV7-9 and TRBJ2-2; maybe TRBD2 (5 bases). Trimming stripped 4 bases from V and 0 bases from J, with 15 bases between. CDR1 is SEHNR and CDR2 is FQNEAQ in the germline V gene (reference sequence). The CDR3 consists of 17 residues. CDR3: CASSYGPGGPNTGELFF. The CDR3 bases are TGTGCCAGCAGCTACGGTCCCGGCGGGCCGAACACCGGGGAGCTGTTTTTT.

CDR3 protein: CSASDRGRNLRGEAFF. Written as DNA, the CDR3 is TGCAGTGCCAGCGACAGGGGGCGTAATTTGCGGGGCGAAGCTTTCTTT. The gene calls are TRBV20-1 and TRBJ1-1; 10 bases map to TRBD1. CDR1 is DFQATT and CDR2 is SNEGSKA in the germline V gene (reference sequence). V lost 6 bases and J lost 8; bases outside the gene matches: 18. This CDR3 contains 16 residues.

The chain recombines TRBV10-2 with TRBJ2-7; 7 nucleotides line up with TRBD1. Trimming at V came to 5 bases and at J to 3 bases, leaving 10 bases not matched to a gene. This CDR3 comprises 15 residues. Germline CDR1 reads WSHSY; CDR2 reads SAAADI. The CDR3 region is CASSPGQVKLYEQYF. DNA for the CDR3: TGCGCCAGCAGTCCTGGACAGGTGAAACTCTACGAGCAGTACTTC.

This clonotype has more than one count but fewer than ten. In DNA form, the CDR3 reads TGTGCCAGCAGCCGTATTAGCGGACTGGGTAATGAGCAGTTCTTC. This codes for CASSRISGLGNEQFF. V usage is TRBV7-2 and J usage is TRBJ2-1; a possible D gene is TRBD2 (6 bases). Germline CDR1 SGHTA, CDR2 FQGNSA. The CDR3 runs 15 residues. Trimming left V 5 bases short and J 7 bases short, with 18 bases between.

V and J are TRBV7-9 and TRBJ2-3; a weak D match, TRBD2 (7 bases). The CDR3 has 14 amino acids. Germline values: CDR1 SEHNR, CDR2 FQNEAQ (reference sequence). The ends were cut back, 5 bases at V and 6 bases at J, with 15 bases in the middle. CDR3: CASSRTGGADTQYF. The CDR3 DNA sequence: TGTGCCAGCAGCCGTACGGGGGGCGCGGATACGCAGTATTTT.

The V gene is TRBV10-3, the J gene TRBJ2-7; 7 nucleotides agree with TRBD2. The germline V gene has CDR1 ENHRY and CDR2 SYGVKD. The ends lost 0 bases at V and 2 bases at J; junction bases unmatched: 7. This CDR3 contains 16 residues. For the CDR3, the DNA is TGTGCCATCAGTGAGTCCTCGACGGGAGGACCCTACGAGCAGTACTTC. Translated: CAISESSTGGPYEQYF.

The rearrangement uses TRBV5-5 and TRBJ2-1, with unresolved D. The CDR3 runs to 14 residues. V lost 3 bases and J 3 bases, leaving 10 bases between the germline ends. Germline CDR1 SGHKS, CDR2 YYEKEE (reference sequence). CDR3 in amino acids: CASSSPGYYNEQFF. Written as DNA, the CDR3 is TGTGCCAGCAGCTCTCCGGGTTACTACAATGAGCAGTTCTTC.

V usage is TRBV4-2 and J usage is TRBJ2-3; D not certain. Germline loops: CDR1 LGHNA, CDR2 YNFKEQ. Trimming took off 2 bases at V and 4 bases at J, with 7 bases between the two ends. The CDR3 is made up of 13 amino acids. The CDR3 sequence: CASSQRVPDTQYF. The CDR3 nucleotides are TGTGCCAGCAGCCAAAGGGTACCAGATACGCAGTATTTT.

The chain recombines TRBV6-5 with TRBJ2-7, with 9 positions matching TRBD1. With V trimmed by 6 bases and J by 8 bases, 14 bases remained unmatched. The CDR3 consists of 15 residues. Germline loops: CDR1 MNHEY, CDR2 SVGAGI. As DNA, the CDR3 is TGTGCCAGCAGCTTATCCGGGACAGGGCTCTCCAAGCAGTACTTC. It encodes CASSLSGTGLSKQYF.

This clonotype was counted ten times or more. CDR3 sequence reads: CSVRDRSSYEQYF. In nucleotides, the CDR3 is TGCAGCGTTCGGGACAGGAGCTCCTACGAGCAGTACTTC. The chain combines TRBV29-1 with TRBJ2-7; 8 bases are a match to TRBD1. This CDR3 has 13 amino acids. Germline CDR1 is SQVTM and CDR2 is ANQGSEA. The V segment lost 5 bases and the J segment 0 bases; nucleotides outside the gene matches: 3.

V gene TRBV6-1 combines with J gene TRBJ2-5; D possibly corresponds to TRBD2 (5 bases). The CDR3 contains 14 residues. The V end was cut by 6 bases, the J end by 5 bases, with 16 bases between. CDR1 and CDR2 (germline): MNHNS, SASEGT. The chain's CDR3 is CASSPSRDRETQYF. CDR3 DNA sequence: TGTGCCAGCAGCCCTTCGAGGGATCGCGAGACCCAGTACTTC.

This rearrangement joins TRBV5-1 to TRBJ1-2; D is unclear. Germline V CDR1 and CDR2: SGHRS, YFSETQ. Trimming removed 0 bases from V and 3 bases from J, with 9 bases in between. This CDR3 is built from 14 residues. The CDR3 reads CASSLDMPDYGYTF. Here the CDR3 DNA reads TGCGCCAGCAGCTTGGATATGCCGGACTATGGCTACACCTTC.

This clonotype was detected a few times. This may arise from a read error, as a much more abundant clone is one base away. The chain has TRBV28 and TRBJ1-2; D unresolved. From germline, CDR1 is MDHEN and CDR2 SYDVKM. CDR3 length: 11 residues. V was clipped by 2 bases and J by 5 bases, with 3 bases between them. Here the CDR3 DNA reads TGTGCCAGCAGTTTAAAATATGGCTACACCTTC. Amino acid sequence: CASSLKYGYTF.

The chain is built from TRBV27 and TRBJ2-7, with 10 bases fitting TRBD1. Trimming removed 6 bases from V and 3 bases from J; junction bases left unmatched: 11. The CDR3 has 16 amino acids. In germline, CDR1 is MNHEY, CDR2 SMNVEV (reference sequence). CDR3 in amino acids: CASSPNPGQGIYEQYF. The CDR3 bases are TGTGCCAGCAGCCCGAATCCGGGACAGGGGATCTACGAGCAGTACTTC.

The V call is TRBV30, the J call TRBJ2-5, with D possibly TRBD2 on 5 matching bases. TRBJ2-7 matches the DNA end more closely, so the J call is doubtful. The CDR3 contains 11 residues. Per germline, CDR1 GTSNPN and CDR2 SVGIG (reference sequence). In DNA, the CDR3 is TGTGCCTGGAGGGGAGCGTACGAGCAGTACTTC. Residues: CAWRGAYEQYF.

This chain links TRBV12-3 or TRBV12-4 with TRBJ1-2; D is perhaps TRBD1 (6 bases). CDR3 length: 16 amino acids. Deletions cut 9 bases from V and 1 base from J, with 21 bases between. The CDR3 protein is CASTPGTFGFNYGYTF. CDR3 in DNA: TGTGCCAGTACTCCCGGGACATTTGGATTTAACTATGGCTACACCTTC.

This chain connects TRBV7-2 to TRBJ2-5; 10 nucleotides agree with TRBD2. V was pared by 2 bases and J by 3 bases, with 0 bases of the junction left unmatched. Germline CDR1 reads SGHTA; CDR2 reads FQGNSA. The CDR3 runs to 14 residues. The chain's CDR3 is CASSLTSGKETQYF. CDR3 DNA: TGTGCCAGCAGCTTAACTAGCGGGAAAGAGACCCAGTACTTC. Using reference TRBV7-2 and TRBJ2-5 for the parts outside the CDR3, the full variable domain is GAGVSQSPSNKVTEKGKDVELRCDPISGHTALYWYRQSLGQGLEFLIYFQGNSAPDKSGLPSDRFSAERTGGSVSTLTIQRTQQEDSAVYLCASSLTSGKETQYFGPGTRLLVL.

The chain joins TRBV6-2 or TRBV6-3 to TRBJ1-5, with a tentative D call TRBD1 (5 bases). Trimming took off 8 bases at V and 4 bases at J, with 12 bases between the two ends. In germline, CDR1 is MNHEY, CDR2 SVGEGT. This CDR3 comprises 13 residues. CDR3 protein: CASLRDPNQPQHF. CDR3 DNA: TGTGCCAGCCTCCGGGACCCTAATCAGCCCCAGCATTTT.

As for this clonotype: A read error may produce the germline difference seen at one junction end. The chain employs TRBV12-3 or TRBV12-4 and TRBJ2-4; a possible D gene is TRBD2 (5 bases). The end of the DNA is better explained by TRBJ2-5, so the J call may be wrong. The CDR3 length is 12 residues. The CDR3 coding sequence is TGTGCCGGCAGTCCGGGGAAAGAGACCCAGTACTTC. Its translation: CAGSPGKETQYF.

Comments on this clonotype: This may arise from a read error, as a much more abundant clone is one base away. The CDR3 loop reads CSVSMDSYEQYF. DNA for the CDR3: TGCAGCGTTTCCATGGACTCCTACGAGCAGTACTTC. The chain couples TRBV29-1 to TRBJ2-7; D is undetermined. In germline, CDR1 is SQVTM, CDR2 ANQGSEA. The V and J ends lost 5 bases and 0 bases respectively, with 8 bases between them. This CDR3 has 12 residues.

This chain uses TRBV5-1 with TRBJ2-7; D not certain. This CDR3 spans 14 amino acids. CDR1 SGHRS and CDR2 YFSETQ come from the germline V gene. With 4 bases removed from V and 2 bases from J, the gap between germline ends came to 13 bases. The CDR3, as DNA: TGCGCCAGCAGCCCCTCCGCCGGCGCCTACGAGCAGTACTTC. This translates into CASSPSAGAYEQYF.